Shown below are 20 T cell receptor beta chains from a single sample sequenced in a study of vaccination and CD4 T cells after COVID-19. Researchers used the Oncomine TCR Beta short-read assay to sequence DNA from cultured CD4+ T cells. Each CDR3 protein is one row after TCRdb ran MiXCR on the PCR reads. The sample contains about 20,000 distinct CDR3 sequences, just under 55% of which appear only once. The antigens these receptors bind are not known. Regarding treatment: approximately nine-day PBMC culture with coronavirus spike peptide pools or control peptides (ViraFEST assay). The sequencing input was CD4+ T cells from blood, cultured in vitro. The receptors come from a human donor who had recovered from COVID-19.

This clonotype was detected a few times. The chain uses TRBV7-9 and TRBJ2-3, with no clear D. V shed 2 bases and J shed 8 bases, with 5 bases lying between them. The CDR3 extends over 11 amino acids. In germline, CDR1 is SEHNR, CDR2 FQNEAQ (reference sequence). The CDR3 sequence: CASSLSVTQYF. The CDR3 nucleotides read TGTGCCAGCAGCTTATCTGTTACGCAGTATTTT.

The chain is built from TRBV30 and TRBJ1-2, with 9 bases fitting TRBD1. Germline CDR1 reads GTSNPN; CDR2 reads SVGIG (reference sequence). The CDR3 totals 12 residues. With V trimmed by 5 bases and J by 4 bases, 2 bases remained unmatched. This CDR3 reads CAWGQGSYGYTF. The CDR3 bases are TGTGCCTGGGGACAGGGGTCCTATGGCTACACCTTC.

The chain has TRBV10-3 and TRBJ1-1, with D perhaps matching TRBD1 (6 bases). The CDR3 length is 14 residues. Trimming took off 6 bases at V and 4 bases at J, with 15 bases between the two ends. CDR1 is ENHRY, CDR2 SYGVKD, per germline. As DNA, the CDR3 is TGTGCCATCAGGCGGGGGCAGGGCGGCACTGAAGCTTTCTTT. Translation gives CAIRRGQGGTEAFF.

This clonotype was picked up a small number of times. V is TRBV20-1 and J is TRBJ1-5, with D uncertain. Germline V CDR1 and CDR2: DFQATT, SNEGSKA (reference sequence). Trimming took 0 bases from V and 6 from J, leaving 12 bases between them. The length of the CDR3 is 14 residues. DNA of the CDR3: TGCAGTGCTAGAGAAACTTCACAGAGTCAGCCCCAGCATTTT. It encodes CSARETSQSQPQHF.

The sample holds one count of this clonotype. The chain combines TRBV10-2 with TRBJ2-3, with D unresolved. This CDR3 contains 12 residues. Germline V gene lookup returns CDR1 WSHSY and CDR2 SAAADI. V dropped 0 bases and J dropped 8 bases, with 6 bases sitting between them. CDR3 in DNA: TGCGCCAGCAGTGAGTCGACCGGTACGCAGTATTTT. Translation: CASSESTGTQYF.

This clonotype was counted once. The chain has TRBV12-3 or TRBV12-4 and TRBJ2-3, with 8 bases matching TRBD2. The CDR3 length is 14 residues. V lost 3 bases, J lost 4 bases, and 3 bases stayed unmatched. The CDR3 DNA sequence: TGTGCCAGCAGTTTCCGGGGGGGCCCAGATACGCAGTATTTT. Amino acids: CASSFRGGPDTQYF.

The rearrangement joins TRBV6-4 to TRBJ1-1; TRBD1 is a possible D gene (5 bases). Between the trimmed V and J ends, which lost 6 bases and 1 base, there was a span of 9 bases. In germline, CDR1 is MRHNA, CDR2 SNTAGT. The CDR3 has 13 residues. The CDR3 coding sequence is TGTGCCAGCAGAAGGGACTGGAACACTGAAGCTTTCTTT. This encodes CASRRDWNTEAFF.

The chain has TRBV20-1 and TRBJ2-2, with a weak D call TRBD1 (5 bases). Trimming pared 1 base from V and 0 bases from J, leaving 12 bases between. CDR3 size: 16 residues. CDR1 DFQATT and CDR2 SNEGSKA come from the germline V gene (reference sequence). The CDR3 loop is CSARGSGAANTGELFF. The DNA for the CDR3 is TGCAGTGCTAGAGGGAGTGGGGCCGCGAACACCGGGGAGCTGTTTTTT.

The chain links TRBV11-2 to TRBJ2-3; a possible D gene is TRBD1 (6 bases). This CDR3 is 15 amino acids long. The V gene lost 6 bases and the J gene lost 4 bases, with 17 bases spanning the gap. The germline V gene encodes CDR1 SGHAT and CDR2 FQNNGV. CDR3 sequence (DNA): TGTGCCAGCAGTAACCCGGGATCAGGGGCAGATACGCAGTATTTT. This translates into CASSNPGSGADTQYF.

In this sample, this clonotype turned up a few times. The J gene is TRBJ2-7, the V gene TRBV2, with 7 bases lining up with TRBD1. Germline V CDR1 and CDR2: SNHLY, FYNNEI. Germline trimming cut 7 bases from V and 2 bases from J; bases unmatched to any gene: 14. CDR3 length equals 16 residues. The CDR3 DNA sequence: TGTGCCAGCAACGAGCAAGGGACAGATCGCACCTACGAGCAGTACTTC. Its protein is CASNEQGTDRTYEQYF.

The chain couples TRBV2 to TRBJ2-1; D call uncertain. The germline V and J ends were trimmed by 6 bases and 8 bases, with 14 bases remaining between them. The germline V gene encodes CDR1 SNHLY and CDR2 FYNNEI. The CDR3 extends over 13 amino acids. The CDR3 sequence: CASRRLVVDEQFF. As DNA, the CDR3 is TGTGCCAGCAGAAGATTGGTGGTAGATGAGCAGTTCTTC.

This clonotype was seen more than once but under ten times. The V gene is TRBV12-3 or TRBV12-4, the J gene TRBJ1-5, with D unresolved. V was clipped by 5 bases and J by 3 bases, with 8 bases between them. CDR3 length equals 13 residues. The CDR3 DNA is TGTGCCAGCAGTGAAAACCTCAATCAGCCCCAGCATTTT. Its protein product is CASSENLNQPQHF.

CDR3 sequence reads: CSALRDRKLSGANVLTF. Written as DNA, the CDR3 is TGCAGTGCCCTGAGAGACAGGAAACTCTCTGGGGCCAACGTCCTGACTTTC. The chain links TRBV20-1 to TRBJ2-6, with D perhaps matching TRBD1 (6 bases). V lost 6 bases, J lost 0 bases, and 18 bases lay in between. This CDR3 is built from 17 residues. CDR1 and CDR2 from the germline V gene are DFQATT and SNEGSKA (reference sequence).

The sample holds one count of this clonotype. The V gene is TRBV6-5, the J gene TRBJ1-1, with D unresolved. Trimming took off 0 bases at V and 6 bases at J, with 23 bases between the two ends. Germline V gives CDR1 MNHEY, CDR2 SVGAGI. The length of the CDR3 is 18 residues. DNA for the CDR3: TGTGCCAGCAGTTACTCCCGGGTAACCCGTAGGTTGGGGTCTGAAGCTTTCTTT. Its protein product is CASSYSRVTRRLGSEAFF.

This clonotype turned up a few times. The V gene is TRBV12-3 or TRBV12-4, the J gene TRBJ1-1; D may be TRBD1 (6 bases). The CDR3 has 13 residues. Trimming removed 6 bases from V and 7 bases from J, with 15 bases in between. CDR3 loop: CASSYGGEGEAFF. The DNA of the CDR3 is TGTGCCAGCAGCTACGGGGGCGAGGGTGAAGCTTTCTTT.

The rearrangement joins TRBV18 to TRBJ1-5; TRBD1 might be the D (6 bases). Trimming stripped 4 bases from V and 8 bases from J, with 12 bases between. This CDR3 comprises 13 residues. The germline V gene has CDR1 KGHSH and CDR2 LQKENI. For the CDR3, the DNA is TGTGCCAGCTCACAAGGGGGAAGTGAGCCCCAGCATTTT. Its translation: CASSQGGSEPQHF.

The table lists this clonotype with a few counts. The chain joins TRBV20-1 to TRBJ2-3; D possibly corresponds to TRBD2 (6 bases). There are 12 residues in the CDR3. Germline lookup yields CDR1 DFQATT and CDR2 SNEGSKA (reference sequence). Between the trimmed V and J ends, which lost 6 bases and 0 bases, there was a span of 7 bases. The CDR3 region is CSAGTSTDTQYF. The CDR3 DNA reads as TGCAGTGCCGGGACTAGCACAGATACGCAGTATTTT.

V is TRBV20-1 and J is TRBJ2-4, with 11 bases fitting TRBD2. The ends lost 0 bases at V and 4 bases at J; junction bases unmatched: 2. Germline CDR1 DFQATT, CDR2 SNEGSKA (reference sequence). The CDR3 runs 15 residues. The CDR3 loop is CSARDPSGGKNIQYF. The DNA for the CDR3 is TGCAGTGCTAGAGACCCTAGCGGGGGGAAAAACATTCAGTACTTC.

V and J are TRBV19 and TRBJ1-1; the match to TRBD1 covers 8 bases. Germline trimming cut 5 bases from V and 5 bases from J; bases unmatched to any gene: 7. Germline CDR1 LNHDA, CDR2 SQIVND (reference sequence). The CDR3 has 14 amino acids. In DNA, the CDR3 is TGTGCCAGTAGTTCCAGGGGGCTATCTACTGAAGCTTTCTTT. It yields the protein CASSSRGLSTEAFF.

J is TRBJ2-3 and V is TRBV28; unclear D gene. Germline V gene data show CDR1 as MDHEN and CDR2 as SYDVKM. Trimming left V 4 bases short and J 7 bases short, with 9 bases between. The CDR3 has 12 amino acids. As DNA, the CDR3 is TGTGCCAGCAGTTCCTCCATGTATACGCAGTATTTT. It translates to CASSSSMYTQYF.